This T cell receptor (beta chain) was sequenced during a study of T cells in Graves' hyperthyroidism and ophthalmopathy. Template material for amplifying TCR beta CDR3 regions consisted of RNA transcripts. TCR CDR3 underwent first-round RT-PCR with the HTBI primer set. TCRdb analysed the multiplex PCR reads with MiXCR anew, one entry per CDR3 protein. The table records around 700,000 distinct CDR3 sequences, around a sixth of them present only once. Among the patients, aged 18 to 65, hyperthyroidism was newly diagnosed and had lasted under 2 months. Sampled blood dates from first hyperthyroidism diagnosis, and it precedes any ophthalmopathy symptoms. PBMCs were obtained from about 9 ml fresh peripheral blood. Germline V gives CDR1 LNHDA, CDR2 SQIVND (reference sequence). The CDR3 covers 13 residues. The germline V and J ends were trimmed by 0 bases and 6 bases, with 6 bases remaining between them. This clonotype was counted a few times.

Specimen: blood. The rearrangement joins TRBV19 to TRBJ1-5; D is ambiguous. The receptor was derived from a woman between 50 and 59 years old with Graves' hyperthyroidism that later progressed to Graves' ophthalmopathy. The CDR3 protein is CASSIDHGQPQHF. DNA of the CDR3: TGTGCCAGTAGTATAGATCACGGTCAGCCCCAGCATTTT. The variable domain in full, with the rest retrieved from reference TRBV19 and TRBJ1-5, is DGGITQSPKYLFRKEGQNVTLSCEQNLNHDAMYWYRQDPGQGLRLIYYSQIVNDFQKGDIAEGYSVSREKKESFPLTVTSAQKNPTAFYLCASSIDHGQPQHFGDGTRLSIL.